A selection of T cell receptor beta chains follows, all from one sample in a study of PD-1 blockade in classical Hodgkin lymphoma. Sequencing used immunoSEQ multiplex PCR; TCRdb keeps in-frame clones, though not all of them. The sample has about 63,000 clones; roughly 91% are singletons. The starting material was peripheral blood mononuclear cells (PBMCs), obtained before the second cycle of nivolumab. These receptor sequences come from a human donor with classical Hodgkin lymphoma. CDR3s include the opening cysteine and the closing phenylalanine or tryptophan.

length	V	J	CDR3
15	TRBV5-1	TRBJ1-4	CASSQRTGENEKLFF
16	TRBV6-6	TRBJ1-1	CASSNSGQGASTEAFF
15	TRBV5-1	TRBJ1-1	CASSLGLQGRTEAFF
14	TRBV9	TRBJ1-4	CASSVGQGGEKLFF
15	TRBV6-5	TRBJ1-6	CASSRADRGLSPLHF
14	TRBV19	TRBJ2-5	CASSLIALPETQYF
13	TRBV29-1	TRBJ2-5	CSVGRQGPETQYF
15	TRBV27	TRBJ1-1	CASSSTPGPNTEAFF
13	TRBV6-1	TRBJ2-3	CASSLTITDTQYF
14	TRBV5-1	TRBJ1-2	CASSLEDRVGGYTF
13	TRBV6-5	TRBJ2-3	CAARAGMGDTQYF
15	TRBV5-1	TRBJ1-5	CASSLVGAIGQPQHF
13	TRBV11-2	TRBJ2-1	CASRAGGGNEQFF
15	TRBV6-5	TRBJ1-1	CASSYLSTVNTEAFF
13	TRBV30	TRBJ1-4	CAWSKTVLGKLFF
15	TRBV5-1	TRBJ2-3	CASQLGTGVVNTQYF
13	TRBV5-6	TRBJ1-2	CASSLEGGYGYTF
15	TRBV11-2	TRBJ1-3	CASSLWLASGNTIYF
17	TRBV5-1	TRBJ1-4	CASSLAGAASTNEKLFF
15	TRBV28	TRBJ1-6	CASRAAGQPPSPLHF
16	TRBV10-3	TRBJ1-3	CAIRDDGRTSGNTIYF
15	TRBV5-6	TRBJ1-5	CASSLADRGDQPQHF
15	TRBV19	TRBJ2-7	CASSIWGQHSYEQYF
14	TRBV7-8	TRBJ1-5	CASSLFQGSQPQHF
13	TRBV5-6	TRBJ1-2	CASSAGTHYGYTF
13	TRBV6-5	TRBJ1-2	CASSYLDRNEMTF
23	TRBV19	TRBJ2-1	CASSRTGTGTVAPNLGTVDEQFF
14	TRBV5-1	TRBJ2-3	CASSLGGNSDTQYF
19	TRBV9	TRBJ1-3	CASSVGIGTVPFLGNTIYF
15	TRBV6-5	TRBJ2-7	CVASSGGRGVYEQYF
15	TRBV5-1	TRBJ2-1	CASRSTSGPYNEQFF
17	TRBV19	TRBJ1-6	CASSMSRGALLNSPLHF
15	TRBV5-1	TRBJ2-7	CASSPAPGLGSEQYF
13	TRBV19	TRBJ1-2	CASSIGQINGYTF
15	TRBV13	TRBJ2-7	CASSLLGTGAYEQYF
16	TRBV5-1	TRBJ1-2	CASSTLPTGGNYGYTF
12	TRBV5-1	TRBJ2-5	CASSLKQETQYF
16	TRBV5-4	TRBJ2-1	CASSAGLAGPYNEQFF
13	TRBV19	TRBJ2-1	CASSISDSDEQFF
16	TRBV27	TRBJ2-1	CASGEPGSPLYNEQFF
12	TRBV6-6	TRBJ1-2	CASSSETYGYTF
15	TRBV6-1	TRBJ1-2	CASSLEGQGANGYAF
14	TRBV6-5	TRBJ2-2	CASSQTGGTGELFF
12	TRBV5-1	TRBJ2-3	CASSPGTDTQYF
15	TRBV4-1	TRBJ2-7	CASSHVGGVMYEQYF
13	TRBV5-1	TRBJ1-2	CASSLNVLGGYTF
15	TRBV5-1	TRBJ1-2	CASTTEPGHGRGYTF
8	TRBV9	TRBJ2-7	CASSVQYF
14	TRBV19	TRBJ2-7	CASSHDPYSYEQYF
13	TRBV29-1	TRBJ2-5	CSVRLAGVETQYF
15	TRBV5-1	TRBJ2-3	CASSSVGGGTDTQYF
13	TRBV10-1	TRBJ2-1	CASGRGQGNEQFF
15	TRBV7-3	TRBJ2-3	CASSSTSASTDTQYF
14	TRBV7-9	TRBJ1-1	CASDQLGVTTEAFF
13	TRBV5-1	TRBJ2-5	CASSLGPQETQYF
17	TRBV5-1	TRBJ1-2	CASSARTGTGVDYGYTF
14	TRBV4-1	TRBJ2-3	CASSQEGGTDTQYF